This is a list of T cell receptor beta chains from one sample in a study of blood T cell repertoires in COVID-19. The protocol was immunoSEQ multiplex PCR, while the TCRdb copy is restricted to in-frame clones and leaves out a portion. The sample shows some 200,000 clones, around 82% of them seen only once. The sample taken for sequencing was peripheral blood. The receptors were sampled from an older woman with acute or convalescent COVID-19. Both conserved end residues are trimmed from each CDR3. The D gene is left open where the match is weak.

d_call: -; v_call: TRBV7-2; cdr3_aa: ASSVGSSSSYNEQF
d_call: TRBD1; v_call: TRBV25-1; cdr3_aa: ASSEPETGVGRDTQY
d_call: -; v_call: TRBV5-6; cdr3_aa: ASSPRGGLYGYT
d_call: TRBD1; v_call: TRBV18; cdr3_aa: ASSREGQGSYEQY
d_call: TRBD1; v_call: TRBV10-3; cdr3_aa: AISTGGDNEKLF
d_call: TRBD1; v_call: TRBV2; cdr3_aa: ASSEATGAFGNTIY
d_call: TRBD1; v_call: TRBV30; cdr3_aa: AWSAGTGGTGELF
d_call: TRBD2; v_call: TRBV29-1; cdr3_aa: SATGLAGPNTGELF
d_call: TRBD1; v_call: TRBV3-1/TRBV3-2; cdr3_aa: ASSQLDRYNEQF
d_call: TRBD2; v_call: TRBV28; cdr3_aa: ASSLPGLGPNSYEQY
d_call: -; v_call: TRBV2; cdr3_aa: ASSGSSYNEQF
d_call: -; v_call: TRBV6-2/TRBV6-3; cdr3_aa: ASSYTNAGELF
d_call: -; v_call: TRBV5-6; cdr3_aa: ASSLAEYEQY
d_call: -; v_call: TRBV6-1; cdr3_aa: ASSEVEVGSYEQY
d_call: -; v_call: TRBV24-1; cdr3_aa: ATSDRGSEGGEKLF
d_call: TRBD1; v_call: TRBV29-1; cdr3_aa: SAHRGSGELF
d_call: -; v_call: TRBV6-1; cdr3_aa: ASSEAPRTAYNSPLH
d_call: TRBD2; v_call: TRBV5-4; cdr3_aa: ASSPTSGTLSYNEQF
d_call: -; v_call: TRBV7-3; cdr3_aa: ASSLSVGGELF
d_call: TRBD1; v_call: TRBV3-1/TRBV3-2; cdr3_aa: ASSQGQNQPQH
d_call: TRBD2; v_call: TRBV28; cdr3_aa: ASRGGVETQY
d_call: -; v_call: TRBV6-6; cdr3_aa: ASTSYNSPLH
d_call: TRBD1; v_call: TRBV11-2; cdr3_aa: ASSTQTGTNSPLH
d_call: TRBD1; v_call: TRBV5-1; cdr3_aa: ASRKDRGSTDTQY
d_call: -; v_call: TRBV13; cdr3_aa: ASSLGDNQETQY
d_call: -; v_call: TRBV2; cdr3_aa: ASMFTDSGGWGY
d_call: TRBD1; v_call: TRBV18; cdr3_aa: ASSPGGASDEQF
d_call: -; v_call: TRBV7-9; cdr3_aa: ASSPGPSYGYT
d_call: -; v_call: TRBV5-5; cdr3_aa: ASSLEGGTNEKLF
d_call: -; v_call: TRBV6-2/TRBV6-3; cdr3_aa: ASSLGTKDSQETQY
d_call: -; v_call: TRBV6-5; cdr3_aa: ASSTGSGNTIY
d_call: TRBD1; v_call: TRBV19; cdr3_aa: ASSKNGQTGFGYT
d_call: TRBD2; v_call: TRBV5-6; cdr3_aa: ASSSKREETDTQY
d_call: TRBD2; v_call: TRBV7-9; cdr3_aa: ASSPKQLAVQETQY
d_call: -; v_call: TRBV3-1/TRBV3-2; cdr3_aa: ASSQAGREVYNEQF
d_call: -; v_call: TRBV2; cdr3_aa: ASSSQGPGDSPLH
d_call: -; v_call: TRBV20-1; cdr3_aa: SASYPQGAKNIQY
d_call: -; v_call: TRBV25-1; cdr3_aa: ASSDPALLLAKNIQY
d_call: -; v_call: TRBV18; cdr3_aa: ASSPGLMNTEAF
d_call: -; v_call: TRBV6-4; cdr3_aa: ASSDSGGGTDTQY
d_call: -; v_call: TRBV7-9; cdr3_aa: ASRQVSGNTIY
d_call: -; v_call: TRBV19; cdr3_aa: ASSIRGGNQPQH
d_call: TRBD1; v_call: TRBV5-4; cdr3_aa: ASSRRTGRNTEAF
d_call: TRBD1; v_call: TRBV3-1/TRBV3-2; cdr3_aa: ASSLPGGKNTEAF
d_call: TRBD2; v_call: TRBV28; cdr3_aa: ASSSSGGSVYEQY
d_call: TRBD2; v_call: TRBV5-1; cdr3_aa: ASSLAPSGNGEQF
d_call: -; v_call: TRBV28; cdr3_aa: ASSLAGLNYGYT
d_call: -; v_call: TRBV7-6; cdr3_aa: ASSLDVLRLAPQY
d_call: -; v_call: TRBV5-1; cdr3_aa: ASRRGQTMLAYQETQY